These 17 T cell receptor beta chains share one sample of origin, sequenced in a study of blood T cell repertoires in COVID-19. The data were produced by immunoSEQ multiplex PCR, yet TCRdb's version contains in-frame clones alone and is incomplete. The table shows some 85,000 clones, with 78% occurring only once. Specimen: peripheral blood. These receptors came from a man in his sixties or seventies with COVID-19, enrolled during active disease.

The V gene is TRBV19, the J gene TRBJ1-5, with TRBD1 matching over 7 bases. CDR1 is LNHDA and CDR2 is SQIVND in the germline V gene (reference sequence). With V trimmed by 3 bases and J by 3 bases, 8 bases remained unmatched. This CDR3 comprises 16 residues. Here the CDR3 DNA reads TGTGCCAGTAGTATTCCCGGCAGGGGGGACAATCAGCCCCAGCATTTT. Translated: CASSIPGRGDNQPQHF.

This clone appeared a single time. The chain couples TRBV6-5 to TRBJ2-3; D is possibly TRBD2 (5 bases). There are 15 residues in the CDR3. The V gene's germline CDR1 is MNHEY and CDR2 SVGAGI. The ends were cut back, 11 bases at V and 9 bases at J, with 27 bases in the middle. Here the CDR3 reads CAAQRGSPNLETQYF. CDR3 bases: TGTGCCGCCCAACGGGGAAGCCCCAATTTAGAAACGCAGTATTTT.

Points on this clone: Here the CDR3 omits its conserved ending phenylalanine or tryptophan, so a read error is the likely source. The DNA is omitted, as the CDR3 cannot be located on it reliably, and the CDR3 follows TCRdb's listing. This sequence joins TRBV5-6 and TRBJ2-7; TRBD1 is taken as the D call from the table, unchecked against the DNA. Including both end residues, the CDR3 is 14 amino acids long. From germline, CDR1 is SGHDT and CDR2 YYEEEE. The CDR3 sequence: CASSLRQGGPASSE.

J is TRBJ1-5 and V is TRBV4-3; D not resolved. Trimming left V 0 bases short and J 0 bases short, with 3 bases between. The CDR3 extends over 14 amino acids. Germline assignment: CDR1 LGHNA and CDR2 YSLEER. This chain's CDR3 is CASSQEASNQPQHF. For the CDR3, the DNA is TGCGCCAGCAGCCAAGAAGCTAGCAATCAGCCCCAGCATTTT.

This clone has just one count. This chain uses TRBV7-2 with TRBJ1-6; no firm D call. Germline V gene data show CDR1 as SGHTA and CDR2 as FQGNSA. The germline V and J ends were trimmed by 2 bases and 6 bases, with 5 bases remaining between them. The CDR3 totals 13 residues. CDR3 coding DNA: TGTGCCAGCAGCTTATATCTTAATTCACCCCTCCACTTT. Translation gives CASSLYLNSPLHF.

The chain joins TRBV28 to TRBJ1-1; no definite D call. The CDR3 sequence is 15 residues long. CDR1 is MDHEN, CDR2 SYDVKM, per germline. The V end was cut by 7 bases, the J end by 1 base, with 16 bases between. The CDR3 bases are TGTGCCAGCACGGAGCGGATAAGGCCGAACACTGAAGCTTTCTTT. Translating gives CASTERIRPNTEAFF.

The chain joins TRBV9 to TRBJ1-6; 11 bases fit TRBD1. The J segment lost 2 bases and the V segment lost 5 bases, leaving 0 bases of the junction unmatched. Germline assignment: CDR1 SGDLS and CDR2 YYNGEE. The CDR3 runs 15 residues. The CDR3 DNA follows: TGTGCCAGCAGGGGACAGGGGGCCTATAATTCACCCCTCCACTTT. Translating gives CASRGQGAYNSPLHF.

The chain uses TRBV13 and TRBJ2-7, with 7 bases that match TRBD1. The length of the CDR3 is 15 residues. Trimming removed 4 bases from V and 2 bases from J; junction bases left unmatched: 8. Germline CDR1 and CDR2: PRHDT and FYEKMQ (reference sequence). This chain's CDR3 is CASSSTKQGTYEQYF. The CDR3 DNA is TGTGCCAGCAGCTCAACTAAACAGGGGACCTACGAGCAGTACTTC.

This clone was observed a single time. The rearrangement joins TRBV11-3 to TRBJ2-7; D is possibly TRBD2 (5 bases). Trimming removed 3 bases from V and 2 bases from J, with 14 bases in between. The CDR3 spans 15 residues. CDR1 and CDR2 from the germline V gene are SGHNT and YENEEA. As DNA, the CDR3 is TGTGCCAGCAGCTTCGGAGAGCGGCGCACCTACGAGCAGTACTTC. The encoded protein is CASSFGERRTYEQYF.

In its sample, this clone was seen a few times. The rearrangement links TRBV11-2 to TRBJ2-7, with 13 bases identical to TRBD2. J gave up 2 bases and V 3 bases, and 1 base lay outside the gene matches. CDR1 SGHAT and CDR2 FQNNGV come from the germline V gene. CDR3 size: 15 residues. The CDR3 bases are TGTGCCAGCAGCTTGGGACTAGCGGGGACCTACGAGCAGTACTTC. Amino acids: CASSLGLAGTYEQYF.

This sequence joins TRBV2 and TRBJ2-7, with 7 positions matching TRBD2. The CDR3 length is 12 residues. The V and J ends lost 6 bases and 2 bases, in that order; junction bases with no gene match: 1. CDR1 and CDR2 (germline): SNHLY, FYNNEI. The CDR3 loop is CASSRGAYEQYF. CDR3 bases: TGTGCCAGCAGCCGGGGGGCCTACGAGCAGTACTTC. The whole variable domain, remainder taken from reference TRBV2 and TRBJ2-7, is EPEVTQTPSHQVTQMGQEVILRCVPISNHLYFYWYRQILGQKVEFLVSFYNNEISEKSEIFDDQFSVERPDGSNFTLKIRSTKLEDSAMYFCASSRGAYEQYFGPGTRLTVT.

This rearrangement joins TRBV19 to TRBJ2-7; D might be TRBD1 (5 bases). CDR3 size: 13 residues. Germline assignment: CDR1 LNHDA and CDR2 SQIVND (reference sequence). Deletions cut 5 bases from V and 0 bases from J, with 8 bases between. CDR3 nucleotides: TGTGCCAGTAGTTGGGGCCTCTCCTACGAGCAGTACTTC. Amino acids: CASSWGLSYEQYF.

This clone was detected only once. This chain uses TRBV19 with TRBJ2-7; 11 nucleotides match TRBD1. CDR3 length: 14 amino acids. J gave up 7 bases and V 6 bases, and 8 bases lay outside the gene matches. Germline V gene lookup returns CDR1 LNHDA and CDR2 SQIVND (reference sequence). CDR3 region: CASSPGQGVGEQYF. CDR3 sequence (DNA): TGTGCCAGTAGCCCGGGACAGGGGGTCGGGGAGCAGTACTTC. The full variable domain, rest sourced from reference TRBV19 and TRBJ2-7, is DGGITQSPKYLFRKEGQNVTLSCEQNLNHDAMYWYRQDPGQGLRLIYYSQIVNDFQKGDIAEGYSVSREKKESFPLTVTSAQKNPTAFYLCASSPGQGVGEQYFGPGTRLTVT.

The V call is TRBV7-9, the J call TRBJ2-5; perhaps TRBD1 as D (5 bases). The germline gives CDR1 SEHNR, CDR2 FQNEAQ (reference sequence). Trimming removed 4 bases from V and 5 bases from J, with 14 bases in between. There are 14 residues in the CDR3. The CDR3 DNA reads as TGTGCCAGCAGCTCCGGTGGGGCCTCGGAGACCCAGTACTTC. Its translation is CASSSGGASETQYF.

This chain connects TRBV6-2 or TRBV6-3 to TRBJ1-2; 9 positions match TRBD1. Per germline, CDR1 MNHEY and CDR2 SVGEGT. CDR3 length: 13 amino acids. The trim removed 6 bases at V and 8 bases at J, leaving 7 bases unmatched. The CDR3 DNA reads TGTGCCAGCAGCCTCACAGGGGGCCGGGGCTACACCTTC. This codes for CASSLTGGRGYTF.

The rearrangement joins TRBV14 to TRBJ1-2, with D hard to call. The CDR3 is 12 amino acids. V was cut by 8 bases and J by 0 bases, with 7 bases left in between. CDR1 is SGHDN and CDR2 is FVKESK in the germline V gene. CDR3 in amino acids: CASSGSNYGYTF. Written as DNA, the CDR3 is TGTGCCAGCTCCGGGTCTAACTATGGCTACACCTTC.

This clone was detected only a few times. The same CDR3 also results from other DNA sequences found in this sample. This chain uses TRBV28 with TRBJ2-7; the D gene is possibly TRBD2 (6 bases). The V end lost 2 bases, the J end lost 2 bases, and 22 bases lay between the germline ends. This CDR3 region has 18 residues. In germline, CDR1 is MDHEN, CDR2 SYDVKM. The CDR3 DNA reads TGTGCCAGCAGTTTAGTTGGACCGGGGACTCGCTCCCCCTACGAGCAGTACTTC. This gives the protein CASSLVGPGTRSPYEQYF.